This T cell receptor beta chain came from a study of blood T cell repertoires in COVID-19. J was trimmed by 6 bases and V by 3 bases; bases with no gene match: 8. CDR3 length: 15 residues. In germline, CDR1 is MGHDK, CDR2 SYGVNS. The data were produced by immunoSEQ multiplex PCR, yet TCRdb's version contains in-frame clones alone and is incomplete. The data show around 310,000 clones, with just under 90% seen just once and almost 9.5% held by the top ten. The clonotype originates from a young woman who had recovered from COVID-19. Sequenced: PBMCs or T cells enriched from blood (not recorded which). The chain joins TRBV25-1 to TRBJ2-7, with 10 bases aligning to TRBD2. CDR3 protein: CASSDFLLAGREQYF. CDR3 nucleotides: TGTGCCAGCAGTGATTTTTTACTAGCGGGGCGCGAGCAGTACTTC.